This T cell receptor beta chain derives from a study of beta chain features in type 1 diabetes. Study at large: The patients were much like the healthy donors in age, gender and cell yields. Notes on the study in general: Patients with type 1 diabetes carried fewer insertions and had more deletions at their VDJ junctions. Naive, central memory and Treg TCRB repertoires seemed to resemble each other more closely in patients than they did in healthy donors. Across all four CD4+ subsets, people with type 1 diabetes showed modestly shorter TCRB CDR3s.

Expressed TCRB transcripts got sequenced, as all isolated RNA was reverse transcribed. TCRdb's copy holds only in-frame clones and misses some; the assay was immunoSEQ multiplex PCR. The sample has around 250,000 clones, more than 13% seen once; the top ten hold around 0.016%. From germline, CDR1 is SQVTM and CDR2 ANQGSEA. The V end lost 4 bases, the J end lost 3 bases, and 8 bases lay between the germline ends. The CDR3 runs 12 residues. Markers CD45RO/CCR7/CD25/CD127/CD95/CD27 served to sort CD4+ naive, central memory, regulatory and stem cell-like memory cells. Concerning this clone itself: The antigen remains unidentified.

This clonotype originated in a young man with type 1 diabetes. The V and J genes are TRBV29-1 and TRBJ2-3; the D is unclear. The sequenced sample consisted of naive CD4+ T cells from blood. The CDR3 sequence is CSVATVTDTQYF. The CDR3 nucleotides are TGCAGCGTTGCTACCGTGACAGATACGCAGTATTTT.